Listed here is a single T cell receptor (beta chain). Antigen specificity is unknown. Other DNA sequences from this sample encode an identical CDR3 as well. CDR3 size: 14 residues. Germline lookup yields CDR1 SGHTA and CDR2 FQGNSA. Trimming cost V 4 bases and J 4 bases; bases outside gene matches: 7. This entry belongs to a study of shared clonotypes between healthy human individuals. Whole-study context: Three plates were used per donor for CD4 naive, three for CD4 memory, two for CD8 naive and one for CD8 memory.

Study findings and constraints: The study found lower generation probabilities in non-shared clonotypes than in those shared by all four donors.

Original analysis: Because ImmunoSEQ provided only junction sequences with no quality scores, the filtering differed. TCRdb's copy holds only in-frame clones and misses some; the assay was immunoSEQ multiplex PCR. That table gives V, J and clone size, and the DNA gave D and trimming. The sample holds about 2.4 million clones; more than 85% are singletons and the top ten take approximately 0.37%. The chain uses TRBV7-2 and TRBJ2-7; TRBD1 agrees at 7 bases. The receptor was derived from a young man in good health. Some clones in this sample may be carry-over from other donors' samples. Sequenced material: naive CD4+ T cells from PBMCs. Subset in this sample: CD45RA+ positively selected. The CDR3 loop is CASSSNRGPYEQYF. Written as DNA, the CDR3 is TGTGCCAGCAGCTCGAACAGGGGCCCATACGAGCAGTACTTC.